This T cell receptor beta chain was recovered during a study of blood T cell repertoires in COVID-19. About the research overall: Both acute and convalescent COVID-19 samples were obtained from the United States, Italy and Spain. Sources were T cells, B-cell-depleted T cells, or PBMCs; the material itself was cDNA or gDNA.

V lost 2 bases, J lost 6 bases, and 16 bases lay in between. Per the germline V gene, CDR1 is SGHRS and CDR2 is YFSETQ. This CDR3 comprises 15 residues. As handled by the study authors: The authors estimated nucleated cell counts from reference gene primer amplification. The protocol was immunoSEQ multiplex PCR, while the TCRdb copy is restricted to in-frame clones and leaves out a portion. The DNA gave D and trimming, while V, J and clone size come from that table. The sample has some 50,000 clones; under 90% are singletons. The sequencing input was peripheral blood. The chain recombines TRBV5-1 with TRBJ2-3; unclear D gene. The sequence was obtained from a human donor in a cohort sampled during active COVID-19. Here the CDR3 reads CASSFRGAHRDTQYF. The CDR3, as DNA: TGCGCCAGCAGCTTCCGTGGTGCCCACCGGGATACGCAGTATTTT.